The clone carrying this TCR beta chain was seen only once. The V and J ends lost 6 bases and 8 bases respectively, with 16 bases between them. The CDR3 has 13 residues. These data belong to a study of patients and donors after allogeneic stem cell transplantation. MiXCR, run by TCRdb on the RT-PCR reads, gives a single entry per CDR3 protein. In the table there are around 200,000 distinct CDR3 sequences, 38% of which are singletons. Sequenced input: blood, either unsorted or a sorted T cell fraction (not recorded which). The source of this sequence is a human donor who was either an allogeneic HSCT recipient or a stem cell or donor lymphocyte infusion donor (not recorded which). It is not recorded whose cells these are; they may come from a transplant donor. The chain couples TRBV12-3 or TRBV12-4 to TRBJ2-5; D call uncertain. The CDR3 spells CASSPRPHPTQYF. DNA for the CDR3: TGTGCCAGCAGCCCCCGACCGCATCCTACCCAGTACTTC.